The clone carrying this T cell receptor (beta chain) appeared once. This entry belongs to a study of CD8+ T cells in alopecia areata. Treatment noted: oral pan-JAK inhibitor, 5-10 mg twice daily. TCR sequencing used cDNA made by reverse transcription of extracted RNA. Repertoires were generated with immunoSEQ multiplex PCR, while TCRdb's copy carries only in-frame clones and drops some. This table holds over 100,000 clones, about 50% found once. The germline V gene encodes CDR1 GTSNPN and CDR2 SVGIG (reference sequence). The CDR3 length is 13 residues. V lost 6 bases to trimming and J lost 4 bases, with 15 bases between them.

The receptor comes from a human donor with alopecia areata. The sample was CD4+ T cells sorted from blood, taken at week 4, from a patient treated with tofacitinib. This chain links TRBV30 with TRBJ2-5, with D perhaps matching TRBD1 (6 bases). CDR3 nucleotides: TGTGCCTGCGACCGGACAGATAGAGAGACCCAGTACTTC. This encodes CACDRTDRETQYF.